The source of this T cell receptor beta chain is a study of sequential checkpoint blockade in melanoma. Germline lookup yields CDR1 MNHEY and CDR2 SMNVEV (reference sequence). This CDR3 spans 16 amino acids. V was clipped by 5 bases and J by 6 bases; unmatched bases: 13. Data came from immunoSEQ multiplex PCR; TCRdb stores just in-frame clones and leaves some out. This sample has 1,300 or so clones, with roughly 65% found just once. The treatment was: randomized to nivolumab then ipilimumab (arm A) or the reverse (arm B). Live CD3+CD8+ CD19− CD56− cells were sorted from PBMCs. This clone was seen a single time.

The TCR was taken from a human donor with melanoma. V usage is TRBV27 and J usage is TRBJ2-7; 10 bases agree with TRBD2. The input for sequencing was CD8+ T cells sorted from blood (inferred from file names), taken from a patient given nivolumab and ipilimumab in sequence. For the CDR3, the DNA is TGTGCCAGCAGTCCCTCAATTAATAGCGGGAGGCGCGAGCAGTACTTC. Translation gives CASSPSINSGRREQYF.